The 25 T cell receptor beta chains given below trace back to one sample, sequenced in a study of blood T cell repertoires in COVID-19. Sequenced by immunoSEQ multiplex PCR; TCRdb stores in-frame clones only, minus some. The profile shows roughly 220,000 clones, 80% to 90% of them singletons. Input material: PBMCs or T cells enriched from blood (not recorded which). The receptors were gathered from a woman in her late teens or twenties in a cohort exposed to, infected with or recovered from COVID-19 (not recorded which).

The chain carries TRBV29-1 and TRBJ2-7, with TRBD1 matching over 7 bases. The germline V gene has CDR1 SQVTM and CDR2 ANQGSEA. V shed 7 bases, J shed 2 bases, and the junction held 8 bases outside the gene matches. The CDR3 totals 13 residues. The CDR3 region is CSDRGLNPYEQYF. CDR3 in DNA: TGCAGCGACAGGGGCTTGAATCCCTACGAGCAGTACTTC.

DNA of the CDR3: TGTGCCAGCAGTTTCGGGACAGGGGAAACTGAAGCTTTCTTT. Encoded protein: CASSFGTGETEAFF. The genes are TRBV27 and TRBJ1-1, with 10 bases identical to TRBD1. The J segment lost 5 bases and the V segment lost 3 bases, leaving 3 bases of the junction unmatched. In germline, CDR1 is MNHEY, CDR2 SMNVEV (reference sequence). The CDR3 extends over 14 amino acids.

Turning to this clone: The identical CDR3 is also encoded by other nucleotide sequences in the sample. V gene TRBV2 combines with J gene TRBJ1-5; 11 bases are a match to TRBD1. The CDR3 contains 14 residues. J was trimmed by 4 bases and V by 6 bases; bases with no gene match: 2. Germline V gene sequence: CDR1 SNHLY, CDR2 FYNNEI. CDR3 amino acids: CASSGTGGNQPQHF. CDR3 coding DNA: TGTGCCAGCAGCGGGACAGGGGGAAATCAGCCCCAGCATTTT.

The genes are TRBV2 and TRBJ1-5, with a weak D call TRBD1 (5 bases). The CDR3 has 16 residues. The V gene's germline CDR1 is SNHLY and CDR2 FYNNEI. The germline V and J ends were trimmed by 3 bases and 4 bases, with 16 bases remaining between them. The CDR3 DNA sequence: TGTGCCAGCAGTGAGTCCGGGGGTACCGTTAATCAGCCCCAGCATTTT. Translation: CASSESGGTVNQPQHF.

This clone appeared once. The rearrangement links TRBV11-2 to TRBJ2-3, with 10 bases that match TRBD1. After removal of 7 bases from V and 3 bases from J, the junction contained 4 bases not matched to a gene. Germline assignment: CDR1 SGHAT and CDR2 FQNNGV. CDR3 length equals 14 residues. This CDR3 reads CASTGQGVTDTQYF. CDR3 bases: TGTGCCAGCACCGGACAGGGGGTGACAGATACGCAGTATTTT. Supplemented by reference TRBV11-2 and TRBJ2-3, the full variable domain reads EAGVAQSPRYKIIEKRQSVAFWCNPISGHATLYWYQQILGQGPKLLIQFQNNGVVDDSQLPKDRFSAERLKGVDSTLKIQPAKLEDSAVYLCASTGQGVTDTQYFGPGTRLTVL.

The chain recombines TRBV19 with TRBJ2-3; 9 nucleotides line up with TRBD2. There are 16 residues in the CDR3. Germline CDR1 LNHDA, CDR2 SQIVND (reference sequence). V lost 4 bases and J lost 2; bases outside the gene matches: 7. This CDR3 is CASSTLTSGYTDTQYF. The CDR3 region has the DNA TGTGCCAGTAGTACACTGACTAGCGGCTACACAGATACGCAGTATTTT.

The rearrangement uses TRBV2 and TRBJ1-2; D unresolved. Trimming stripped 2 bases from V and 2 bases from J, with 12 bases between. The CDR3 contains 15 residues. CDR1 SNHLY and CDR2 FYNNEI come from the germline V gene. The CDR3 nucleotides are TGTGCCAGCAGTGAACTAAATCCGATCAACTATGGCTACACCTTC. It yields the protein CASSELNPINYGYTF.

This clone was detected only a few times. The gene calls are TRBV28 and TRBJ2-3; 12 bases are shared with TRBD2. Germline V gene sequence: CDR1 MDHEN, CDR2 SYDVKM. The CDR3 is made up of 12 amino acids. The V and J ends lost 7 bases and 14 bases, in that order; junction bases with no gene match: 7. In nucleotides, the CDR3 is TGTGCCAGCAACCAGCTAGCGGGGGGGCCGTATTTT. This gives the protein CASNQLAGGPYF.

The rearrangement joins TRBV5-4 to TRBJ1-2; TRBD1 agrees at 10 bases. This CDR3 is built from 16 residues. V shed 0 bases and J 4 bases; nucleotides not matched to a gene: 6. Germline loops: CDR1 SGHNT, CDR2 YYREEE (reference sequence). The CDR3 loop reads CASSLVGDRGGYGYTF. CDR3 nucleotides: TGTGCCAGCAGCTTGGTGGGGGACAGGGGCGGCTATGGCTACACCTTC. Full variable domain (missing parts from reference TRBV5-4 and TRBJ1-2): ETGVTQSPTHLIKTRGQQVTLRCSSQSGHNTVSWYQQALGQGPQFIFQYYREEENGRGNFPPRFSGLQFPNYSSELNVNALELDDSALYLCASSLVGDRGGYGYTFGSGTRLTVV.

This chain connects TRBV3-1 (or the pseudogene TRBV3-2) to TRBJ2-3; 10 bases map to TRBD2. This CDR3 has 18 amino acids. Unmatched junction bases numbered 11, after V lost 0 bases and J lost 5 bases. Per germline, CDR1 LGHDT and CDR2 YNNKEL (reference sequence). The CDR3 loop is CASSQETSGIWSEDTQYF. Written as DNA, the CDR3 is TGTGCCAGCAGCCAAGAAACTAGCGGGATTTGGTCCGAAGATACGCAGTATTTT.

This sequence joins TRBV19 and TRBJ1-6, with 9 bases that match TRBD1. Germline CDR1 reads LNHDA; CDR2 reads SQIVND (reference sequence). The CDR3 loop spans 17 amino acids. The V segment lost 5 bases and the J segment 4 bases; nucleotides outside the gene matches: 9. CDR3 in amino acids: CASSGRTGELYNSPLHF. Here the CDR3 DNA reads TGTGCCAGTAGTGGTCGGACAGGGGAACTTTATAATTCACCCCTCCACTTT.

This clone was observed a few times. The chain joins TRBV6-2 or TRBV6-3 to TRBJ2-1; D might be TRBD2 (6 bases). Germline V gene sequence: CDR1 MNHEY, CDR2 SVGEGT. Trimming removed 6 bases from V and 4 bases from J, with 13 bases in between. CDR3 size: 14 residues. CDR3: CASSLSGVYNEQFF. Here the CDR3 DNA reads TGTGCCAGCAGCCTCTCGGGAGTTTACAATGAGCAGTTCTTC.

The chain joins TRBV28 to TRBJ2-1, with 13 bases that match TRBD2. The J segment lost 7 bases and the V segment lost 4 bases, leaving 10 bases of the junction unmatched. The CDR3 is 17 residues long. Per the germline V gene, CDR1 is MDHEN and CDR2 is SYDVKM. The CDR3: CASSWAGLAGSGNEQFF. The CDR3 nucleotides are TGTGCCAGCAGTTGGGCGGGACTAGCGGGGTCTGGGAATGAGCAGTTCTTC.

J is TRBJ2-7 and V is TRBV7-3, with D perhaps TRBD2 (5 bases). V dropped 5 bases and J dropped 7 bases, with 18 bases sitting between them. Germline loops: CDR1 SGHTA, CDR2 FQGTGA. There are 14 residues in the CDR3. The CDR3 coding sequence is TGTGCCAGCAGCCTAAGTACGACCCCGGGGGAGCAGTACTTC. Its protein product is CASSLSTTPGEQYF.

This clone was detected only a few times. V is TRBV10-2 and J is TRBJ2-7; 9 bases agree with TRBD1. Germline CDR1 and CDR2: WSHSY and SAAADI. V lost 6 bases and J lost 4; bases outside the gene matches: 4. The CDR3 has 13 amino acids. This chain's CDR3 is CASRGTGKYEQYF. CDR3 DNA sequence: TGCGCCAGCAGAGGGACAGGGAAGTACGAGCAGTACTTC.

The chain employs TRBV6-5 and TRBJ2-7, with a tentative D call TRBD2 (5 bases). The germline V gene encodes CDR1 MNHEY and CDR2 SVGAGI. Trimming removed 6 bases from V and 0 bases from J, with 6 bases in between. The CDR3 extends over 12 amino acids. CDR3 DNA sequence: TGTGCCAGCAGAGCGGACTCCTACGAGCAGTACTTC. Protein product: CASRADSYEQYF.

V is TRBV5-1 and J is TRBJ2-2; 8 bases agree with TRBD2. This CDR3 has 16 residues. Trimming at V came to 1 base and at J to 3 bases, leaving 5 bases not matched to a gene. Per the germline V gene, CDR1 is SGHRS and CDR2 is YFSETQ. The CDR3 protein is CASSLSLAGDTGELFF. DNA for the CDR3: TGCGCCAGCAGCTTGAGTCTAGCGGGTGACACCGGGGAGCTGTTTTTT.

The chain links TRBV5-4 to TRBJ1-2; 9 bases align to TRBD1. The germline V gene has CDR1 SGHNT and CDR2 YYREEE (reference sequence). The CDR3 totals 15 residues. The J segment lost 0 bases and the V segment lost 3 bases, leaving 3 bases of the junction unmatched. Written as DNA, the CDR3 is TGTGCCAGCAGCTCCGGGACAGGGACTAACTATGGCTACACCTTC. Translation: CASSSGTGTNYGYTF.

V usage is TRBV12-3 or TRBV12-4 and J usage is TRBJ2-7; TRBD2 matches at 7 bases. The J segment lost 1 base and the V segment lost 6 bases, leaving 3 bases of the junction unmatched. This CDR3 is built from 13 residues. CDR3 in amino acids: CASRGGSSYEQYF. The CDR3 nucleotides are TGTGCCAGCAGGGGGGGGTCTTCCTACGAGCAGTACTTC.

The chain carries TRBV7-3 and TRBJ2-7, with D perhaps matching TRBD2 (5 bases). With 5 bases removed from V and 6 bases from J, the gap between germline ends came to 17 bases. The CDR3 is made up of 14 amino acids. Germline lookup yields CDR1 SGHTA and CDR2 FQGTGA. CDR3 amino acids: CASSHRGPAGEQYF. The CDR3 DNA reads as TGTGCCAGCAGCCATCGAGGGCCAGCCGGCGAGCAGTACTTC.

This rearrangement joins TRBV28 to TRBJ1-5; maybe TRBD1 (5 bases). Per germline, CDR1 MDHEN and CDR2 SYDVKM. This CDR3 is built from 14 residues. V dropped 3 bases and J dropped 7 bases, with 13 bases sitting between them. CDR3 amino acids: CASSLVDSVQPQHF. CDR3 nucleotides: TGTGCCAGCAGTTTGGTCGACAGCGTCCAGCCCCAGCATTTT.

The chain recombines TRBV7-9 with TRBJ1-2; 11 nucleotides line up with TRBD1. Germline CDR1 SEHNR, CDR2 FQNEAQ (reference sequence). Trimming removed 5 bases from V and 5 bases from J; junction bases left unmatched: 7. This CDR3 is 15 amino acids long. The CDR3 coding sequence is TGTGCCAGCAGCGCGGGACAGGGGGAGAATTATGGCTACACCTTC. Amino acid sequence: CASSAGQGENYGYTF.

The CDR3 is CASSLTSSSYNEQFF. CDR3 DNA sequence: TGTGCCAGCAGCCTCACTAGCAGCTCCTACAATGAGCAGTTCTTC. The rearrangement uses TRBV11-2 and TRBJ2-1, with D maybe TRBD2 (6 bases). With 5 bases removed from V and 0 bases from J, the gap between germline ends came to 11 bases. CDR1 and CDR2 from the germline V gene are SGHAT and FQNNGV. CDR3 length equals 15 residues.

This sequence joins TRBV5-1 and TRBJ1-1; perhaps TRBD1 as D (6 bases). Between the trimmed V and J ends, which lost 6 bases and 1 base, there was a span of 10 bases. Germline loops: CDR1 SGHRS, CDR2 YFSETQ. This CDR3 comprises 13 residues. The CDR3 DNA reads TGCGCCAGCACAAGGACAGCGAACACTGAAGCTTTCTTT. Its protein product is CASTRTANTEAFF.

This clone has only a few counts. The chain carries TRBV2 and TRBJ2-2, with D perhaps TRBD2 (7 bases). CDR3 length: 16 residues. Germline CDR1 is SNHLY and CDR2 is FYNNEI. Trimming stripped 1 base from V and 1 base from J, with 10 bases between. Here the CDR3 DNA reads TGTGCCAGCAGTGAAGAGGGGGGGATGAACACCGGGGAGCTGTTTTTT. This gives the protein CASSEEGGMNTGELFF.